These T cell receptor beta chains were read from a single sample in a study of cytomegalovirus exposure and HLA in healthy donors. The assay was immunoSEQ multiplex PCR, and TCRdb's table has in-frame clones only and misses some. The sample lists tens of thousands of clones, roughly 96% occurring once. Sequences were obtained from PBMCs. The receptors come from a woman under 30 in good health and CMV-seronegative. Both conserved end residues are part of each CDR3. Each record gives: CDR3 protein, V gene, clone size. Clone size is not always given. Where it is, it says once, few, many or a class for expanded clones.

cdr3_aa: CASSPAGVQETQYF; v_call: TRBV18; clone_size: few
cdr3_aa: CASSSGTPSSYEQYF; v_call: TRBV28; clone_size: once
cdr3_aa: CASSRRADTQYF; v_call: TRBV19; clone_size: once
cdr3_aa: CASSQGGETQYF; v_call: TRBV4-3; clone_size: .
cdr3_aa: CASRRCSSYEQYF; v_call: TRBV21-1; clone_size: .
cdr3_aa: CASSSRGRAKNIQYF; v_call: TRBV5-4; clone_size: .
cdr3_aa: CASSSNYGYTF; v_call: TRBV7-9; clone_size: .
cdr3_aa: CSVTRGQGNTEAFF; v_call: TRBV29-1; clone_size: .
cdr3_aa: CASSVGGGAYNEQFF; v_call: TRBV9; clone_size: .
cdr3_aa: CAWRLYNEQFF; v_call: TRBV30; clone_size: .
cdr3_aa: CASSQPGLTYEQYF; v_call: TRBV7-9; clone_size: .
cdr3_aa: CASSVVGTRYEQYF; v_call: TRBV7-2; clone_size: .
cdr3_aa: CASSLDGGRVYEQYF; v_call: TRBV5-4; clone_size: .
cdr3_aa: CASGDPGGGGETQYF; v_call: TRBV2; clone_size: .
cdr3_aa: CASSQRGTNTYEQYF; v_call: TRBV27; clone_size: .
cdr3_aa: CASSLPAGPTDTQYF; v_call: TRBV5-1; clone_size: .
cdr3_aa: CASMDSRTNYGYTF; v_call: TRBV5-4; clone_size: .
cdr3_aa: CASSGQGLDYGYTF; v_call: TRBV6-6; clone_size: .
cdr3_aa: CASSSGAGSTDTQYF; v_call: TRBV5-6; clone_size: .
cdr3_aa: CASSQERLAGVETQYF; v_call: TRBV14; clone_size: once
cdr3_aa: CASSSGGPTNEKLFF; v_call: TRBV7-2; clone_size: .
cdr3_aa: CASSRAGGTPYEQYF; v_call: TRBV11-2; clone_size: .
cdr3_aa: CASSLPAIFNYGYTF; v_call: TRBV28; clone_size: .
cdr3_aa: CASSALMTRGRETQYF; v_call: TRBV7-6; clone_size: .
cdr3_aa: CASRTSGGANEQFF; v_call: TRBV21-1; clone_size: .
cdr3_aa: CASSLSGGRGQGFYEQYF; v_call: TRBV27; clone_size: .
cdr3_aa: CASSRGEVNTEAFF; v_call: TRBV4-3; clone_size: .
cdr3_aa: CASSVGQGTGNEQFF; v_call: TRBV9; clone_size: .
cdr3_aa: CASSLLGSIGTGELFF; v_call: TRBV5-6; clone_size: .
cdr3_aa: CASTRTGARSGNTIYF; v_call: TRBV7-2; clone_size: .
cdr3_aa: CATSRDEAGETQYF; v_call: TRBV15; clone_size: .
cdr3_aa: CASGGGRTFIYTF; v_call: TRBV4-1; clone_size: once
cdr3_aa: CASSTIQPGELFF; v_call: TRBV5-1; clone_size: .
cdr3_aa: CASMLPGLASYEQYF; v_call: TRBV2; clone_size: .
cdr3_aa: CATKKRGSTDTQYF; v_call: TRBV6-5; clone_size: .
cdr3_aa: CASGDYEQYF; v_call: TRBV7-9; clone_size: few
cdr3_aa: CASSLLQGTEKLFF; v_call: TRBV7-9; clone_size: .
cdr3_aa: CASSPTTGKGYGYTF; v_call: TRBV11-3; clone_size: .
cdr3_aa: CASSISGGAGTGELFF; v_call: TRBV7-2; clone_size: .
cdr3_aa: CASSPRGAGQYEQYF; v_call: TRBV18; clone_size: .
cdr3_aa: CASWAGGTEAFF; v_call: TRBV27; clone_size: .
cdr3_aa: CASSLTGGGTEAFF; v_call: TRBV13; clone_size: .
cdr3_aa: CSVDRGQETQYF; v_call: TRBV29-1; clone_size: once
cdr3_aa: CATSRDTPYSNQPQHF; v_call: TRBV15; clone_size: few
cdr3_aa: CATSVLAGTHTQYF; v_call: TRBV15; clone_size: .
cdr3_aa: CASSDDRGRWETQYF; v_call: TRBV2; clone_size: .
cdr3_aa: CASAPGLAGSDEQFF; v_call: TRBV12-5; clone_size: .
cdr3_aa: CASSSGGLILSEQYF; v_call: TRBV27; clone_size: .
cdr3_aa: CASSLWDREGGYTF; v_call: TRBV7-9; clone_size: .
cdr3_aa: CASSLAGRFYNEQFF; v_call: TRBV11-3; clone_size: .
cdr3_aa: CASSSGTPYEQYF; v_call: TRBV6-5; clone_size: .
cdr3_aa: CASSPGTGVPGANVLTF; v_call: TRBV19; clone_size: .
cdr3_aa: CASSPGTGRGMEQYF; v_call: TRBV5-1; clone_size: .
cdr3_aa: CAIAPQGGSGWPSTDTQYF; v_call: TRBV27; clone_size: once